This T cell receptor (beta chain) derives from a study of blood T cell repertoires in COVID-19. At the level of the study: The United States, Italy and Spain provided the acute and convalescent COVID-19 samples. T cells, B-cell-depleted T cells, or PBMCs provided the cDNA or gDNA that served as material.

The CDR3 has 13 residues. Germline V lookup: CDR1 SGHRS, CDR2 YFSETQ. V was shortened by 4 bases and J by 1 base, with 8 bases between the two germline ends. Those enrolled, adults aged about 18 to 89 years, came from roughly 22 US areas. Exposed volunteers were people who met a COVID-19 case within 2 weeks before study entry. TCRdb's copy holds only in-frame clones and misses some; the assay was immunoSEQ multiplex PCR. The sample has a few hundred thousand clones, about 85% seen once. This chain joins TRBV5-1 and TRBJ2-5; D possibly corresponds to TRBD1 (5 bases). The specimen was PBMCs or T cells enriched from blood (not recorded which). The receptor's source is a woman in her forties or fifties who had been exposed to COVID-19. The CDR3 sequence is CASSTDIQETQYF. Written as DNA, the CDR3 is TGCGCCAGCAGCACGGACATCCAAGAGACCCAGTACTTC. Full variable domain (remainder filled in from reference TRBV5-1 and TRBJ2-5): KAGVTQTPRYLIKTRGQQVTLSCSPISGHRSVSWYQQTPGQGLQFLFEYFSETQRNKGNFPGRFSGRQFSNSRSEMNVSTLELGDSALYLCASSTDIQETQYFGPGTRLLVL.